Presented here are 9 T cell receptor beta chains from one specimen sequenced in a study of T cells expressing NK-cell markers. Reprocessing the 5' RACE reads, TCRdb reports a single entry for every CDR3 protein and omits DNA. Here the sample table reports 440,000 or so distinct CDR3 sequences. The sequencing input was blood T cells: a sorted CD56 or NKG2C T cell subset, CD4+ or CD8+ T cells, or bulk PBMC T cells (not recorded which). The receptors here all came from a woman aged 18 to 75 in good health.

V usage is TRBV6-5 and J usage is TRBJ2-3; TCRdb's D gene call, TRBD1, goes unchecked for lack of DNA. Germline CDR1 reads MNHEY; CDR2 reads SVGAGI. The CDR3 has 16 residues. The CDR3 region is CASSYLGQGSTDTQYF.

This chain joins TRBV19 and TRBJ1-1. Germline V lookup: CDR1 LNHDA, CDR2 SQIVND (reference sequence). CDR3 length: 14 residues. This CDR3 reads CASTWTTMNTEAFF.

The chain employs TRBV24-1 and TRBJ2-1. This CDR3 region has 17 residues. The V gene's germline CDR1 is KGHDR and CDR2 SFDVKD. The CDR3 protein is CATSDSLLTSSYNEQFF.

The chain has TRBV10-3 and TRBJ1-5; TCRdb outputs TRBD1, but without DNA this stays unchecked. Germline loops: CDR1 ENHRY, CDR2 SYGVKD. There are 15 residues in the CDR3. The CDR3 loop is CAISEGQGFGQPQHF.

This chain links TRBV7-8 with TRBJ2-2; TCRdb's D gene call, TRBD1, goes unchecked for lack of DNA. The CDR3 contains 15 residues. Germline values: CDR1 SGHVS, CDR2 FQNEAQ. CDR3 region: CASSLVGQSTGELFF.

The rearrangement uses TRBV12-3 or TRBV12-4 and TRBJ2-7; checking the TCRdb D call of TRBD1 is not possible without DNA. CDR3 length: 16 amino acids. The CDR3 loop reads CASSSSRDASSYEQYF.

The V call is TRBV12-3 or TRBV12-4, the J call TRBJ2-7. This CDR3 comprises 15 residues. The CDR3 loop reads CASSTDYRDSYEQYF.

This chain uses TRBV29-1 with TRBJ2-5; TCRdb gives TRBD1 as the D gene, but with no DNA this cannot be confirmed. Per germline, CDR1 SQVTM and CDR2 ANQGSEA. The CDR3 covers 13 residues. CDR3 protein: CSVGWAGKETQNF. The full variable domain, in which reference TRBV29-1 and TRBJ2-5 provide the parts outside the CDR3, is SAVISQKPSRDICQRGTSLTIQCQVDSQVTMMFWYRQQPGQSLTLIATANQGSEATYESGFVIDKFPISRPNLTFSTLTVSNMSPEDSSIYLCSVGWAGKETQNFGPGTRLLVL.

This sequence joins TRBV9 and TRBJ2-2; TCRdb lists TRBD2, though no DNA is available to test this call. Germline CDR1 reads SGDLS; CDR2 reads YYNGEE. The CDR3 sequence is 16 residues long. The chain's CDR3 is CASSAAVAEPTGELFF.